These 14 T cell receptor beta chains originate from one sample sequenced in a study of cytomegalovirus exposure and HLA in healthy donors. Amplification used 60 Vbeta primers and 13 Jbeta primers. Clones were sequenced by immunoSEQ multiplex PCR, and TCRdb holds only the in-frame ones, with some missing. The sample records about 270,000 clones, approximately 70% being singletons. The sequencing sample was made of PBMCs. These receptor sequences come from a female donor in good health and CMV-seronegative.

The J gene is TRBJ1-1, the V gene TRBV6-1; no definite D call. The V end was cut by 10 bases, the J end by 0 bases, with 9 bases between. CDR3 length equals 12 residues. CDR1 and CDR2 from the germline V gene are MNHNS and SASEGT. The CDR3, as DNA: TGTGCCACCCGAGAGGTGAACACTGAAGCTTTCTTT. As protein: CATREVNTEAFF.

The genes are TRBV7-8 and TRBJ2-5; D uncertain. The V and J ends lost 0 bases and 2 bases respectively, with 10 bases between them. Germline lookup yields CDR1 SGHVS and CDR2 FQNEAQ. This CDR3 spans 15 amino acids. CDR3 in amino acids: CASSLAAGTQETQYF. CDR3 in DNA: TGTGCCAGCAGCTTAGCTGCAGGCACACAAGAGACCCAGTACTTC.

V usage is TRBV19 and J usage is TRBJ2-7; 10 nucleotides align to TRBD1. Unmatched junction bases numbered 4, after V lost 5 bases and J lost 3 bases. The V gene's germline CDR1 is LNHDA and CDR2 SQIVND (reference sequence). This CDR3 is 14 amino acids long. CDR3 sequence: CASSARDRGYEQYF. The CDR3 nucleotides are TGTGCCAGTAGTGCCCGGGACAGGGGCTACGAGCAGTACTTC.

This clone showed up just a few times. V gene TRBV20-1 combines with J gene TRBJ2-3, with D unresolved. The CDR3 extends over 11 amino acids. From germline, CDR1 is DFQATT and CDR2 SNEGSKA (reference sequence). The CDR3 DNA reads TGCAGAGCCTACGTCGCAGATACGCAGTATTTT. Its protein is CRAYVADTQYF.

The genes are TRBV2 and TRBJ2-5; 9 positions agree with TRBD2. The CDR3 runs 17 residues. V was pared by 6 bases and J by 5 bases, with 16 bases of the junction left unmatched. CDR1 and CDR2 (germline): SNHLY, FYNNEI. The CDR3 reads CASRPGRIAGEGETQYF. In nucleotides, the CDR3 is TGTGCCAGCAGGCCCGGGAGGATAGCGGGAGAGGGGGAGACCCAGTACTTC.

The gene calls are TRBV2 and TRBJ2-2; TRBD2 aligns across 14 bases. The CDR3 is 15 amino acids. CDR1 is SNHLY and CDR2 is FYNNEI in the germline V gene. With V trimmed by 7 bases and J by 8 bases, 6 bases remained unmatched. The DNA for the CDR3 is TGTGCCAGCACCCGGACTAGCGGGGGGACGGGGGAGCTGTTTTTT. Amino acid sequence: CASTRTSGGTGELFF.

V is TRBV5-1 and J is TRBJ2-7; D is undetermined. Trimming removed 1 base at V and 4 bases at J, with 9 bases between. This CDR3 has 13 residues. Germline-derived CDR1 and CDR2 are SGHRS and YFSETQ. CDR3 coding DNA: TGCGCCAGCAGCTTGACCCCTCGGTACGAGCAGTACTTC. This sequence encodes CASSLTPRYEQYF.

The table lists this clone with a few counts. The rearrangement uses TRBV4-1 and TRBJ2-7; TRBD1 matches at 10 bases. The V and J ends lost 3 bases and 2 bases, in that order; junction bases with no gene match: 1. The CDR3 is made up of 14 amino acids. Germline CDR1 reads MGHRA; CDR2 reads YSYEKL. The CDR3 nucleotides read TGCGCCAGCAGCCACGACAGGGGGCCCTACGAGCAGTACTTC. Encoded protein: CASSHDRGPYEQYF.

The chain is built from TRBV6-1 and TRBJ2-7; D ambiguous. This CDR3 has 11 amino acids. CDR1 is MNHNS and CDR2 is SASEGT in the germline V gene. V lost 5 bases to trimming and J lost 4 bases, with 6 bases between them. The CDR3 reads CASSIDYEQYF. CDR3 sequence (DNA): TGTGCCAGCAGTATAGATTACGAGCAGTACTTC.

This sequence joins TRBV15 and TRBJ2-7; no reliable D call. V lost 5 bases to trimming and J lost 0 bases, with 11 bases between them. This CDR3 contains 14 residues. Germline V gives CDR1 LNHNV, CDR2 YYDKDF (reference sequence). The CDR3 reads CATSRQSSSYEQYF. The DNA for the CDR3 is TGTGCCACCAGCCGTCAGTCCAGCTCCTACGAGCAGTACTTC.

The chain couples TRBV2 to TRBJ2-1, with 10 bases fitting TRBD2. In germline, CDR1 is SNHLY, CDR2 FYNNEI. This CDR3 contains 14 residues. V was pared by 11 bases and J by 8 bases, with 12 bases of the junction left unmatched. The CDR3 coding sequence is TGTGCCGGAAAGGCTAGCGGGAGTTGGCATGAGCAGTTCTTC. Translation: CAGKASGSWHEQFF.

The chain is built from TRBV28 and TRBJ2-7, with TRBD2 identical over 8 bases. J was trimmed by 3 bases and V by 6 bases; bases with no gene match: 7. Germline CDR1 and CDR2: MDHEN and SYDVKM. There are 14 residues in the CDR3. The CDR3 loop is CASSWGAGVYEQYF. The CDR3 bases are TGTGCCAGCAGCTGGGGAGCGGGAGTCTACGAGCAGTACTTC.

J is TRBJ1-2 and V is TRBV4-2; weak D call: TRBD1 (5 bases). The V gene's germline CDR1 is LGHNA and CDR2 YNFKEQ. Trimming took off 3 bases at V and 8 bases at J, with 10 bases between the two ends. The CDR3 covers 12 residues. The CDR3 DNA is TGTGCCAGCAGCCATTGGGGGGACGGCTACACCTTC. This codes for CASSHWGDGYTF.

In DNA, the CDR3 is TGTGCCAGCAGCTTAGTCGGGGGAGGTGGTGGCTACACCTTC. The encoded protein is CASSLVGGGGGYTF. The chain joins TRBV7-2 to TRBJ1-2; weak D call: TRBD1 (5 bases). With 1 base removed from V and 7 bases from J, the gap between germline ends came to 13 bases. Germline CDR1 reads SGHTA; CDR2 reads FQGNSA. The CDR3 length is 14 residues.